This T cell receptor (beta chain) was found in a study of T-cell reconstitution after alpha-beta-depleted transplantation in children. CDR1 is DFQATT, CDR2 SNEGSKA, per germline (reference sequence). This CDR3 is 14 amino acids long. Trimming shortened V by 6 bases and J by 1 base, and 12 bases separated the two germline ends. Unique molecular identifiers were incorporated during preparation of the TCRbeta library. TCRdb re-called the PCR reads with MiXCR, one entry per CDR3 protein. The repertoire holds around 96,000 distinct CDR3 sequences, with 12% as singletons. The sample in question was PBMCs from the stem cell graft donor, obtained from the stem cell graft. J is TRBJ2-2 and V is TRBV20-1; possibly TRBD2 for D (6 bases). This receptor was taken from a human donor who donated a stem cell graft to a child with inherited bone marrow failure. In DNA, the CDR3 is TGCAGTGCGTTGGGACTTAAGAACACCGGGGAGCTGTTTTTT. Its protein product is CSALGLKNTGELFF.